This T cell receptor beta chain derives from a study of T cells in Graves' hyperthyroidism and ophthalmopathy (dated by TCRdb to between 2017 and 2020). Turning to the overall study: Peripheral blood was collected at initial diagnosis, before any treatment. TCR V-J signatures able to tell the groups apart were searched for in a discovery cohort of more than 90 patients, of whom over 40 had Graves' ophthalmopathy and 57 had stable Graves' hyperthyroidism. An independent validation cohort of under 20 hyperthyroidism patients and 15 or so patients who later progressed to ophthalmopathy tested prospective prediction of ophthalmopathy. In addition, the study compared T-cell repertoires in thyroid tissue and in blood from several Graves' hyperthyroidism patients. The 90 to 100 discovery patients were randomly divided into training and test sets at a 7:3 ratio. The paper reports TCR Vbeta CDR3 sequencing of fewer than 150 peripheral blood samples: fewer than 50 ophthalmopathy, under 85 hyperthyroidism and about 17 progressor patients. Following sampling, methimazole starting at 30 mg daily was given to hyperthyroidism patients, and high-dose intravenous methylprednisolone was given to ophthalmopathy patients. What the authors observed across the whole study: During validation, the model predicted progression to ophthalmopathy a median of roughly 7.1 months ahead of onset, with roughly 65% sensitivity and 72.22% specificity. Sample size was not statistically predetermined, and blinding of investigators to group allocation was not performed. Most expanded thyroid clonotypes (frequency above 0.001) were also found in blood, which suggests that blood repertoires may mirror thyroid immune responses. Ophthalmopathy was separated from stable hyperthyroidism by a 13 V-J signature model, with approximately 86% sensitivity and 81% to 82% specificity obtained in cross-validation and 80%/75% obtained in testing.

As concerns this clonotype: What this receptor recognizes is not known. Qualities for individual bases were not recorded, and no much larger clone is one base off.

TCR beta CDR3 regions were amplified from RNA transcripts. The TCR CDR3 was subjected to a first round of RT-PCR using the HTBI primer set and the Qiagen OneStep RT-PCR kit. A second multiplex PCR round built the libraries, followed by size selection and purification. Paired-end sequencing of the libraries was performed with 100 bp reads on an Illumina HiSeq2000. The paper's processing steps were these. Raw data were processed with SOAPnuke, discarding reads with adapters, uncalled bases, mean Phred below 15, or no exact constant-primer or identifier match. High-quality paired reads were merged with COPE v1.2.5, and unique nucleotide sequences were defined as clonotypes. Clonotypes were aligned to IMGT TRBV, TRBD and TRBJ reference segments using MiTCR v1.1. Analysis was restricted to V-J combinations with a frequency above 0.0001, which covered roughly 99% of repertoires. The TCS score was defined as the ratio of F50 (clonal expansion) to E x V (chaos), calculated using BLOSUM62-based TCRdist between CDR3 peptides within each V-J. Welch's t-statistics and random forest reduced approximately 520 V-J features to 10 to 15, which were used in a naive Bayes classifier (R e1071). TCRdb itself trimmed the public reads at Q25 with fastp, ran MiXCR and retained productive beta chains. Merged by CDR3 protein, the rows form single entries marked with the most common genes and DNA. The V and J calls, along with clone size, are taken from TCRdb and not from the paper's own processing. The sample table holds about 300,000 distinct CDR3 sequences, of which approximately 26% were seen once. 20% to 30% of the sample is held by the ten biggest clonotypes.

The CDR3 runs 16 residues from the cysteine to the phenylalanine. Just CDR3 DNA is preserved here, 48 bases in frame from base 1. Cut back by 1 base and 4 bases, the V and J ends lie 13 bases apart. CDR1 and CDR2, looked up from the germline V gene, are SGHAT and FQNNGV. Hyperthyroidism patients were newly diagnosed, with disease duration under 2 months, and aged 18 to 65 years. The study excluded patients with uncontrolled infections, other autoimmune diseases, pregnancy or lactation. Diagnoses were established on the basis of clinical symptoms, serum thyroxine and TRAb, thyroid ultrasound, and orbital computed tomography. Blood from progressor patients was collected at the time of first diagnosis with hyperthyroidism, before any ophthalmopathy symptoms had appeared. Ficoll-Paque density gradient centrifugation was used to isolate PBMCs from 9.5 to 10 ml of fresh peripheral blood. Progressor patients were defined as those initially diagnosed with Graves' hyperthyroidism in whom ophthalmopathy developed during follow-up. Total RNA was extracted using Trizol reagent, and RNA quality was assessed on an Agilent 2100 Bioanalyzer.

The chain couples TRBV11-2 to TRBJ2-2, and possibly TRBD1, on 6 matching bases. The sequence derives from a man aged 35 to 55 with Graves' hyperthyroidism that later progressed to Graves' ophthalmopathy. Sequenced input: blood. In nucleotides, the sequence is TGTGCCAGCAGCTTAGTACCCCCAGGGGTCACCGGGGAGCTGTTTTTT. Translated, it reads CASSLVPPGVTGELFF.